This T cell receptor beta chain was found in a study of OX40 agonist ivuxolimab in advanced cancers. Across the study: Dose-escalation patients suffered from hepatocellular carcinoma, melanoma, renal cell or head and neck cancer. The study reported partial responses in three patients: one hepatocellular carcinoma, two cutaneous melanoma. Notes on the study in general: CD8+ T cells averaged more expanded clones than CD4+.

On cycle 4 day 1 and cycle 7 day 1, as well as at baseline, blood was sampled. Per the germline V gene, CDR1 is SQVTM and CDR2 is ANQGSEA. Trimming removed 0 bases at V and 3 bases at J, with 18 bases between. The length of the CDR3 is 17 residues. To note about this clone: The antigen is unknown.

Produced via immunoSEQ multiplex PCR; TCRdb's table is partial and in-frame only. The sample has 40,000 to 50,000 clones; 80% to 90% are singletons. This receptor was identified in an adult with an advanced solid tumor such as melanoma, head and neck, liver or kidney cancer. Here the sequenced sample was CD4+ or CD8+ T cells sorted from blood, taken in a trial of the OX40 agonist ivuxolimab. The rearrangement links TRBV29-1 to TRBJ2-1; D possibly corresponds to TRBD1 (5 bases). Written as DNA, the CDR3 is TGCAGCGTTGAAGATCTGGTAGTTCGGCAGGGCTACAATGAGCAGTTCTTC. Translating gives CSVEDLVVRQGYNEQFF.